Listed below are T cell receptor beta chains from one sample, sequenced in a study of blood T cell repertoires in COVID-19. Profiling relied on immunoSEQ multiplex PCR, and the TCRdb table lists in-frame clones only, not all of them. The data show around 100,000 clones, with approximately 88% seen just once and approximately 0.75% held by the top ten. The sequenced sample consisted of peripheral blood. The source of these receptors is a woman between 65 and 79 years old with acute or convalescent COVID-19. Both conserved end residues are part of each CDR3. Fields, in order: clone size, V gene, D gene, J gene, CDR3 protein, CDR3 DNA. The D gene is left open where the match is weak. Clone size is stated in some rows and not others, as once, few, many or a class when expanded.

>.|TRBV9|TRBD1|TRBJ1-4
CASSVNGGTGGGEKLFF
TGTGCCAGCAGCGTAAATGGGGGAACAGGGGGAGGCGAAAAACTGTTTTTT
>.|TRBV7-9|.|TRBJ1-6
CASGEGGVSSPLHF
TGTGCCAGCGGAGAGGGTGGGGTAAGCTCACCCCTCCACTTT
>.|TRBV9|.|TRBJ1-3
CASSAAGNSGNTIYF
TGTGCCAGCAGTGCCGCGGGTAACTCTGGAAACACCATATATTTT
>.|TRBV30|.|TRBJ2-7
CAWSVGGLAYEQYF
TGTGCCTGGAGTGTGGGGGGGCTAGCCTACGAGCAGTACTTC
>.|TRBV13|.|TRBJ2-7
CASSPGRDQAYEQYF
TGTGCCAGCAGCCCAGGCAGGGATCAGGCCTACGAGCAGTACTTC
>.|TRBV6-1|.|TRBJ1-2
CASSERGLGYTF
TGTGCCAGCAGTGAAAGGGGGTTAGGCTACACCTTC
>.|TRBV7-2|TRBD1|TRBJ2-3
CASSPAGTGVSDTQYF
TGTGCCAGCAGCCCCGCCGGGACAGGGGTATCAGATACGCAGTATTTT
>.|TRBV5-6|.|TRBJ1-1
CASSLVLNTEAFF
TGTGCCAGCAGCCTTGTTCTAAACACTGAAGCTTTCTTT
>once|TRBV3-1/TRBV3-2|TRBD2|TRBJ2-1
CASSPRTSGGNEQFF
TGTGCCAGCAGCCCTAGGACTAGCGGGGGTAATGAGCAGTTCTTC
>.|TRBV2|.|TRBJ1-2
CASRSQTENYGYTF
TGTGCCAGCAGGTCCCAGACAGAGAACTATGGCTACACCTTC
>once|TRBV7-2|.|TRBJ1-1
CASSQLGANTEAFF
TGTGCCAGCAGCCAACTGGGCGCTAACACTGAAGCTTTCTTT
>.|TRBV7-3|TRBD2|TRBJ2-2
CASSLGLAGVSGELFF
TGTGCCAGCAGCCTCGGACTAGCGGGAGTATCCGGGGAGCTGTTTTTT
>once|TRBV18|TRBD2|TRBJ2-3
CASSPSGTSPDTQYF
TGTGCCAGCTCACCTTCCGGGACTAGCCCGGATACGCAGTATTTT
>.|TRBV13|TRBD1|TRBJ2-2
CASSPDRGLASDTGELFF
TGTGCCAGCAGCCCGGACAGGGGTTTAGCGTCGGACACCGGGGAGCTGTTTTTT
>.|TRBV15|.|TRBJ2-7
CATSREGDTAYEQYF
TGTGCCACCAGCAGAGAGGGGGACACCGCCTACGAGCAGTACTTC
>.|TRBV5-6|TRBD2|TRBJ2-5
CASSLGAGGLKTQYF
TGTGCCAGCAGCTTGGGAGCGGGGGGGCTGAAGACCCAGTACTTC
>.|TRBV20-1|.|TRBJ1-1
CSASMGGMNTEAFF
TGCAGTGCTAGTATGGGGGGTATGAACACTGAAGCTTTCTTT
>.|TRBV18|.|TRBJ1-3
CASSLTAVSGNTIYF
TGTGCCAGCTCTCTCACAGCGGTCTCTGGAAACACCATATATTTT